This T cell receptor beta chain was sequenced in a study of T cells in Graves' hyperthyroidism and ophthalmopathy. Study background: Peripheral blood samples were taken at initial diagnosis, prior to any treatment.

What was amplified from RNA transcripts were TCR beta CDR3 regions. The HTBI set primed first-round TCR CDR3 RT-PCR. Via MiXCR, TCRdb re-called the multiplex PCR reads, giving one row per CDR3 protein. The table lists 300,000 to 500,000 distinct CDR3 sequences, over 12% of them singletons. Germline V gives CDR1 MNHEY, CDR2 SMNVEV (reference sequence). This CDR3 contains 13 residues. The V end lost 3 bases, the J end lost 5 bases, and 10 bases lay between the germline ends. This clonotype occurred many times. For ophthalmopathy patients, the Clinical Activity Score was at least 3 and the NOSPECS grade at least 4; duration was under 3 months.

V usage is TRBV27 and J usage is TRBJ2-5; D is unclear. The receptor was derived from a man aged 45 to 65 with Graves' ophthalmopathy. The sequencing input was blood. CDR3 coding DNA: TGTGCCAGCAGTTTCATCTTCGGGGAGACCCAGTACTTC. Translating gives CASSFIFGETQYF.